The 2 T cell receptor beta chains in this list originate from one sample, sequenced in a study of regulatory T cells in long-lasting Graves disease (dated by TCRdb to the early 2020s). Interpreted using the paper, the time point label stands for: persistent/refractory GD, antithyroid drugs over 5 years with positive TRAb. For both TCR sequencing and RNA sequencing, RNA was extracted from PBMCs using TRIzol. Library prep was done by multiplex PCR. Sequencing was performed on an Illumina HiSeq 4000. TCR beta libraries were built with iRepertoire HTBI primers and Arm-PCR amplification of CDR3 regions. TCRdb trimmed the raw reads at Q25, called clones with MiXCR and kept productive beta chains. Rows matching on CDR3 protein sequence are summarized as one entry with the most common DNA and genes. The sample yields over 650,000 distinct CDR3 sequences; 25% to 35% were counted once. In total, the top ten clones hold about 42% of the sample.

The material sequenced was peripheral blood mononuclear cells (PBMCs), taken when the disease was refractory, from a patient treated with antithyroid drugs. The receptor source for this set is a female donor with Graves disease.

The chain joins TRBV12-3 or TRBV12-4 to TRBJ1-3; tentatively, D is TRBD1 (6 bases). V lost 5 bases to trimming and J lost 3 bases, with 14 bases between them. The CDR3 is 15 amino acids. CDR3 coding DNA: TGTGCCAGCAGTATGGACAGAATGGTTGGAAACACCATATATTTT. This codes for CASSMDRMVGNTIYF.

The chain employs TRBV6-2 or TRBV6-3 and TRBJ1-5; 10 bases map to TRBD1. CDR3 length: 19 amino acids. CDR1 is MNHEY, CDR2 SVGEGT, per germline. V shed 6 bases, J shed 0 bases, and the junction held 14 bases outside the gene matches. The CDR3 nucleotides are TGTGCCAGCAGAGAAACCGGGACAGGGGCCGCGCATAGCAATCAGCCCCAGCATTTT. Translated, it gives CASRETGTGAAHSNQPQHF.